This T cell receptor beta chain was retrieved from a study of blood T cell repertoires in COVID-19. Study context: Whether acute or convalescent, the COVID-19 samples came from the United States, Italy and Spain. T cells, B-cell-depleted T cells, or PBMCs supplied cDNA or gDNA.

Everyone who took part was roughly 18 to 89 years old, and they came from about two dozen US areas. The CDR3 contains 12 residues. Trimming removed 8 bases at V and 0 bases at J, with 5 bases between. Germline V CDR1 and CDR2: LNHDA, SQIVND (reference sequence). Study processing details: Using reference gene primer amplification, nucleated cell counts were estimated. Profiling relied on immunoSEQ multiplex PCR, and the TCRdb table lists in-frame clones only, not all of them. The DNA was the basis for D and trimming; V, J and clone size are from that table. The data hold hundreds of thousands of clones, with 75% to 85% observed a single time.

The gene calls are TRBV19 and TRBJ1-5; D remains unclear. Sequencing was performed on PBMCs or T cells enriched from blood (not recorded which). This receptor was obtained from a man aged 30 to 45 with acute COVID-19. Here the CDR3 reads CASRYSNQPQHF. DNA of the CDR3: TGTGCCAGTCGTTATAGCAATCAGCCCCAGCATTTT.